These 20 T cell receptor beta chains were sequenced from one sample in a study of beta chain features in type 1 diabetes. General study points: TCRB CDR3s from Type 1 diabetes patients were moderately but significantly shorter in all four CD4+ subsets.

Their target antigens are unknown. The isolated RNA, all of it, was reverse transcribed, so expressed TCRB transcripts were what got sequenced. TCRdb's table, derived via immunoSEQ multiplex PCR, lists solely in-frame clones and lacks some. The sample lists about 700,000 clones; roughly an eighth were seen once. The sample consisted of naive CD4+ T cells from blood. Source of these receptors: a man aged 18 to 30 with type 1 diabetes.

Only a few counts were recorded for this clone. V and J are TRBV11-2 and TRBJ2-1; D possibly corresponds to TRBD1 (5 bases). The V and J ends lost 6 bases and 0 bases respectively, with 15 bases between them. The germline V gene has CDR1 SGHAT and CDR2 FQNNGV. The length of the CDR3 is 16 residues. In DNA, the CDR3 is TGTGCCAGCAGGTCACCTTGGACAAGCTCCTACAATGAGCAGTTCTTC. It specifies CASRSPWTSSYNEQFF.

The sample holds a few counts of this clone. The gene calls are TRBV6-1 and TRBJ2-1, with TRBD2 matching 14 bases. This CDR3 has 14 residues. J gave up 8 bases and V 6 bases, and 3 bases lay outside the gene matches. Germline V gene lookup returns CDR1 MNHNS and CDR2 SASEGT. The CDR3 region is CASRGLAGVDEQFF. CDR3 DNA sequence: TGTGCCAGCAGGGGACTAGCGGGGGTAGATGAGCAGTTCTTC.

The V call is TRBV19, the J call TRBJ2-1, with 12 positions matching TRBD2. From germline, CDR1 is LNHDA and CDR2 SQIVND (reference sequence). Trimming at V came to 5 bases and at J to 6 bases, leaving 5 bases not matched to a gene. CDR3 size: 15 residues. The CDR3 DNA is TGTGCCAGTAGTGTGACTAGCGGGGGTGGCAATGAGCAGTTCTTC. Protein sequence: CASSVTSGGGNEQFF. The entire variable domain, with the rest obtained from reference TRBV19 and TRBJ2-1, is as follows: DGGITQSPKYLFRKEGQNVTLSCEQNLNHDAMYWYRQDPGQGLRLIYYSQIVNDFQKGDIAEGYSVSREKKESFPLTVTSAQKNPTAFYLCASSVTSGGGNEQFFGPGTRLTVL.

The J gene is TRBJ2-5, the V gene TRBV14; maybe TRBD1 (5 bases). The germline V gene encodes CDR1 SGHDN and CDR2 FVKESK. This CDR3 is 13 amino acids long. V lost 5 bases and J lost 2, with 9 bases in between. The CDR3 loop reads CASSYRQQETQYF. In nucleotides, the CDR3 is TGTGCCAGCAGCTACAGACAGCAAGAGACCCAGTACTTC.

This clone came up many times. No conserved phenylalanine or tryptophan is present at the end of the CDR3, so a read error is the likely explanation. It is unclear where the CDR3 begins or ends on the DNA, so no DNA is shown, and the CDR3 is as TCRdb lists it. This chain uses TRBV2 with TRBJ2-4; the table's D call TRBD2 went unverified against the DNA. The CDR3 has 13 amino acids, counting both end residues. The V gene's germline CDR1 is SNHLY and CDR2 FYNNEI. The CDR3 sequence is CASSEVRAGLVYS.

The rearrangement uses TRBV6-1 and TRBJ1-5; TRBD1 might be the D (5 bases). Trimming took 7 bases from V and 5 from J, leaving 12 bases between them. There are 13 residues in the CDR3. CDR1 and CDR2 from the germline V gene are MNHNS and SASEGT. The CDR3 sequence is CASIQGPHQPQHF. The CDR3 DNA reads TGTGCCAGCATTCAGGGTCCCCATCAGCCCCAGCATTTT.

The chain uses TRBV29-1 and TRBJ2-5; the D gene is possibly TRBD2 (5 bases). This CDR3 comprises 12 residues. V dropped 6 bases and J dropped 4 bases, with 12 bases sitting between them. In germline, CDR1 is SQVTM, CDR2 ANQGSEA. The CDR3 is CSVGESRETQYF. The CDR3 DNA reads TGCAGCGTCGGGGAGAGTAGAGAGACCCAGTACTTC.

This clone turned up a few times. The chain carries TRBV29-1 and TRBJ2-7; 8 bases are shared with TRBD2. J lost 1 base, V lost 7 bases, and 9 bases had no gene match. Germline V gives CDR1 SQVTM, CDR2 ANQGSEA. The CDR3 covers 14 residues. In DNA, the CDR3 is TGCAGCGGAGGGACTAGGCCTCTTTCCTACGAGCAGTACTTC. This codes for CSGGTRPLSYEQYF.

This clone was observed a handful of times. The genes are TRBV13 and TRBJ2-1; D unresolved. The CDR3 is made up of 10 amino acids. Trimming took off 4 bases at V and 10 bases at J, with 5 bases between the two ends. Germline V gives CDR1 PRHDT, CDR2 FYEKMQ (reference sequence). CDR3 protein: CASSSNEQFF. The CDR3 DNA sequence: TGTGCCAGCAGCTCCAACGAGCAGTTCTTC.

This clone was observed a handful of times. In DNA, the CDR3 is TGTGCCAGCAGGCGGGGGGCGAACACCGGGGAGCTGTTTTTT. Translated, it gives CASRRGANTGELFF. J is TRBJ2-2 and V is TRBV28, with 8 nucleotides matching TRBD2. Germline V CDR1 and CDR2: MDHEN, SYDVKM. Trimming removed 6 bases from V and 0 bases from J; junction bases left unmatched: 0. The CDR3 contains 14 residues.

The chain joins TRBV5-1 to TRBJ1-2, with D possibly matching TRBD1 (5 bases). The germline gives CDR1 SGHRS, CDR2 YFSETQ. Between the trimmed V and J ends, which lost 0 bases and 6 bases, there was a span of 15 bases. CDR3 length: 15 amino acids. Written as DNA, the CDR3 is TGCGCCAGCAGCTTGGCCGTGGGGCGCGGAGATGGCTACACCTTC. Its translation is CASSLAVGRGDGYTF.

The chain recombines TRBV15 with TRBJ1-5; D gene uncertain. Trimming took off 0 bases at V and 0 bases at J, with 18 bases between the two ends. This CDR3 has 19 residues. CDR1 is LNHNV, CDR2 YYDKDF, per germline (reference sequence). The CDR3 sequence is CATSREPRVTLSSNQPQHF. DNA of the CDR3: TGTGCCACCAGCAGAGAGCCGAGAGTAACCCTTTCTAGCAATCAGCCCCAGCATTTT.

This sequence joins TRBV18 and TRBJ1-1, with 9 bases aligning to TRBD1. V trimming: 2 bases; J trimming: 1 base; junction bases outside the gene matches: 2. Germline V gene sequence: CDR1 KGHSH, CDR2 LQKENI. The CDR3 length is 15 residues. The CDR3 loop reads CASSPMGQGNTEAFF. CDR3 sequence (DNA): TGTGCCAGCTCACCAATGGGACAGGGGAACACTGAAGCTTTCTTT. The full variable domain, in which reference TRBV18 and TRBJ1-1 provide the parts outside the CDR3, is NAGVMQNPRHLVRRRGQEARLRCSPMKGHSHVYWYRQLPEEGLKFMVYLQKENIIDESGMPKERFSAEFPKEGPSILRIQQVVRGDSAAYFCASSPMGQGNTEAFFGQGTRLTVV.

The chain joins TRBV9 to TRBJ1-4, with D hard to call. The germline V and J ends were trimmed by 0 bases and 8 bases, with 17 bases remaining between them. CDR3 length: 16 amino acids. Germline assignment: CDR1 SGDLS and CDR2 YYNGEE. DNA of the CDR3: TGTGCCAGCAGCGTAGCCCCCTCTCAACCTGGGGAAAAACTGTTTTTT. Translation: CASSVAPSQPGEKLFF. The whole variable domain, filled in from reference TRBV9 and TRBJ1-4, reads DSGVTQTPKHLITATGQRVTLRCSPRSGDLSVYWYQQSLDQGLQFLIQYYNGEERAKGNILERFSAQQFPDLHSELNLSSLELGDSALYFCASSVAPSQPGEKLFFGSGTQLSVL.

The chain links TRBV5-1 to TRBJ2-7; D might be TRBD1 (6 bases). In germline, CDR1 is SGHRS, CDR2 YFSETQ. Trimming stripped 0 bases from V and 5 bases from J, with 18 bases between. The CDR3 runs 16 residues. The CDR3 is CASSLDRVAGIDEQYF. CDR3 nucleotide sequence: TGCGCCAGCAGCTTGGACAGGGTTGCTGGGATCGACGAGCAGTACTTC.

The gene calls are TRBV2 and TRBJ2-7; TRBD1 is a possible D gene (5 bases). This CDR3 region has 14 residues. V dropped 4 bases and J dropped 6 bases, with 16 bases sitting between them. Germline CDR1 and CDR2: SNHLY and FYNNEI. CDR3 bases: TGTGCCAGCAGTGGTCCCCAGGGTACGGGCGAGCAGTACTTC. As protein: CASSGPQGTGEQYF. Full variable domain (missing parts from reference TRBV2 and TRBJ2-7): EPEVTQTPSHQVTQMGQEVILRCVPISNHLYFYWYRQILGQKVEFLVSFYNNEISEKSEIFDDQFSVERPDGSNFTLKIRSTKLEDSAMYFCASSGPQGTGEQYFGPGTRLTVT.

V and J are TRBV4-1 and TRBJ1-4; D gene uncertain. The CDR3 has 16 amino acids. From germline, CDR1 is MGHRA and CDR2 YSYEKL. V was trimmed by 0 bases and J by 4 bases, leaving 12 bases between them. DNA of the CDR3: TGCGCCAGCAGCCAAGATCAGGACCTTTTTAATGAAAAACTGTTTTTT. Amino acid sequence: CASSQDQDLFNEKLFF.

The chain recombines TRBV28 with TRBJ2-7; 9 bases match TRBD1. The CDR3 has 14 amino acids. The J segment lost 0 bases and the V segment lost 6 bases, leaving 3 bases of the junction unmatched. The germline gives CDR1 MDHEN, CDR2 SYDVKM. CDR3 residues: CASRGTGTSYEQYF. CDR3 sequence (DNA): TGTGCCAGCAGGGGGACAGGGACCTCCTACGAGCAGTACTTC.

V gene TRBV2 combines with J gene TRBJ1-2; the D gene is possibly TRBD1 (6 bases). V dropped 0 bases and J dropped 0 bases, with 8 bases sitting between them. The CDR3 runs 15 residues. Germline values: CDR1 SNHLY, CDR2 FYNNEI. CDR3 region: CASSEAGTPNYGYTF. CDR3 coding DNA: TGTGCCAGCAGTGAAGCCGGGACACCTAACTATGGCTACACCTTC.

This clone was counted only a few times. V usage is TRBV7-9 and J usage is TRBJ2-3; tentative D call: TRBD1 (6 bases). The V end was cut by 0 bases, the J end by 0 bases, with 13 bases between. The CDR3 sequence is 17 residues long. Germline loops: CDR1 SEHNR, CDR2 FQNEAQ (reference sequence). The CDR3 loop reads CASSLARQDSSTDTQYF. The CDR3 DNA reads TGTGCCAGCAGCTTAGCGAGACAGGACTCTAGCACAGATACGCAGTATTTT.